Presented here are 21 T cell receptor beta chains from one specimen sequenced in a study of cytomegalovirus exposure and HLA in healthy donors. With 60 Vbeta and 13 Jbeta primers, the PCR was carried out. TCRdb's copy holds only in-frame clones and misses some; the assay was immunoSEQ multiplex PCR. The table has 150,000 to 200,000 clones, about 80% seen once. Source material: PBMCs. The source is a female donor in good health and CMV-seronegative.

The chain joins TRBV5-1 to TRBJ1-1, with D perhaps matching TRBD1 (6 bases). The germline CDR1 and CDR2 sequences are SGHRS and YFSETQ. V lost 0 bases and J 1 base, leaving 10 bases between the germline ends. The CDR3 consists of 15 residues. CDR3 coding DNA: TGCGCCAGCAGCTTGGTTCTAGGGGGGAACACTGAAGCTTTCTTT. Translation: CASSLVLGGNTEAFF.

The J gene is TRBJ1-1, the V gene TRBV7-9; a weak D match, TRBD1 (6 bases). The V end was cut by 3 bases, the J end by 1 base, with 15 bases between. The germline gives CDR1 SEHNR, CDR2 FQNEAQ (reference sequence). CDR3 length: 16 amino acids. The CDR3 coding sequence is TGTGCCAGCAGCTTTTCCCTCAGGGGACAGAACACTGAAGCTTTCTTT. Amino acid sequence: CASSFSLRGQNTEAFF.

The V gene is TRBV27, the J gene TRBJ2-3, with 10 positions matching TRBD2. V lost 4 bases and J lost 2; bases outside the gene matches: 3. The CDR3 length is 15 residues. The germline V gene has CDR1 MNHEY and CDR2 SMNVEV (reference sequence). CDR3 region: CASSSGLAVTDTQYF. Here the CDR3 DNA reads TGTGCCAGCAGTTCCGGACTAGCGGTCACAGATACGCAGTATTTT.

The sample holds a few counts of this clone. The rearrangement uses TRBV27 and TRBJ2-5, with 7 bases matching TRBD1. Matching the DNA end better, TRBJ2-7 makes the J call doubtful. The CDR3 is 15 residues long. Germline V CDR1 and CDR2: MNHEY, SMNVEV (reference sequence). CDR3 protein: CASSLSGTAYYEQYF. The DNA for the CDR3 is TGTGCCAGCAGTTTATCCGGGACAGCCTACTACGAGCAGTACTTC.

The DNA for the CDR3 is TGTGCCAGTAGTATCCAGGGACAGGGTGTTCAGCCCCAGCATTTT. Protein: CASSIQGQGVQPQHF. The chain couples TRBV19 to TRBJ1-5, with 9 bases lining up with TRBD1. The germline V gene encodes CDR1 LNHDA and CDR2 SQIVND (reference sequence). Trimming removed 3 bases from V and 6 bases from J; junction bases left unmatched: 6. This CDR3 comprises 15 residues.

The chain is built from TRBV30 and TRBJ2-5; D is unresolved. Trimming cost V 4 bases and J 5 bases, with 14 bases left between them. CDR3 length equals 13 residues. Germline CDR1 GTSNPN, CDR2 SVGIG (reference sequence). CDR3: CAWTYGVGETQYF. In nucleotides, the CDR3 is TGTGCCTGGACATATGGAGTCGGGGAGACCCAGTACTTC.

This clone was seen a few times. The chain uses TRBV6-5 and TRBJ1-4; possible D gene TRBD1, 6 bases. V gave up 5 bases and J gave up 10 bases, with 14 bases separating them. Germline V lookup: CDR1 MNHEY, CDR2 SVGAGI. The CDR3 totals 13 residues. CDR3 bases: TGTGCCAGCAGTCCCGAGCGCAGGGGAAAACTGTTTTTT. Amino acids: CASSPERRGKLFF.

The rearrangement uses TRBV6-5 and TRBJ1-5; TRBD1 aligns across 9 bases. Unmatched junction bases numbered 6, after V lost 6 bases and J lost 3 bases. Germline CDR1 MNHEY, CDR2 SVGAGI. The CDR3 contains 15 residues. CDR3 residues: CASRGTGSDNQPQHF. The CDR3 DNA reads as TGTGCCAGCAGGGGGACAGGGTCCGACAATCAGCCCCAGCATTTT.

The CDR3 region is CASSQDTPLASGGGDTQYF. The CDR3 coding sequence is TGCGCCAGCAGCCAAGATACCCCCTTGGCTAGCGGGGGGGGAGATACGCAGTATTTT. The chain combines TRBV4-1 with TRBJ2-3; TRBD2 agrees at 12 bases. The V and J ends lost 0 bases and 5 bases, in that order; junction bases with no gene match: 12. In germline, CDR1 is MGHRA, CDR2 YSYEKL. CDR3 size: 19 residues.

This chain joins TRBV5-8 and TRBJ1-2, with unresolved D. This CDR3 spans 16 amino acids. V shed 0 bases and J shed 4 bases, with 16 bases lying between them. Germline CDR1 reads SGHTS; CDR2 reads YDEGEE. The CDR3 loop is CASSLEAAISGYGYTF. The CDR3 nucleotides read TGTGCCAGCAGCTTGGAGGCAGCGATATCCGGCTATGGCTACACCTTC. The full variable domain, in which reference TRBV5-8 and TRBJ1-2 provide the parts outside the CDR3, is EAGVTQSPTHLIKTRGQQATLRCSPISGHTSVYWYQQALGLGLQFLLWYDEGEERNRGNFPPRFSGRQFPNYSSELNVNALELEDSALYLCASSLEAAISGYGYTFGSGTRLTVV.

The chain carries TRBV6-1 and TRBJ2-2; D ambiguous. V lost 5 bases and J lost 2, with 9 bases in between. This CDR3 has 14 amino acids. The germline CDR1 and CDR2 sequences are MNHNS and SASEGT. The CDR3 region has the DNA TGTGCCAGCAGTAACAACAGAAACACCGGGGAGCTGTTTTTT. Translated, it gives CASSNNRNTGELFF.

The genes are TRBV10-3 and TRBJ1-2; D is ambiguous. The CDR3 runs 15 residues. In germline, CDR1 is ENHRY, CDR2 SYGVKD. V dropped 0 bases and J dropped 8 bases, with 16 bases sitting between them. CDR3: CAISESINGVGGYTF. DNA of the CDR3: TGTGCCATCAGTGAGTCGATCAACGGGGTAGGGGGCTACACCTTC.

The J gene is TRBJ1-2, the V gene TRBV4-1, with D tentatively TRBD1 (6 bases). V was pared by 0 bases and J by 0 bases, with 8 bases between. The CDR3 runs to 15 residues. CDR1 MGHRA and CDR2 YSYEKL come from the germline V gene. The CDR3 sequence is CASSQEGATNYGYTF. DNA of the CDR3: TGCGCCAGCAGCCAAGAGGGGGCCACTAACTATGGCTACACCTTC.

The chain carries TRBV27 and TRBJ2-7; 7 bases are shared with TRBD2. Looked up from germline, CDR1 is MNHEY and CDR2 is SMNVEV (reference sequence). The CDR3 has 14 residues. V shed 6 bases and J 2 bases; nucleotides not matched to a gene: 7. In nucleotides, the CDR3 is TGTGCCAGCAGCCGACTAGCCTCTGCCTACGAGCAGTACTTC. Its protein is CASSRLASAYEQYF.

This chain uses TRBV4-1 with TRBJ1-1; 8 bases match TRBD1. This CDR3 comprises 16 residues. Germline CDR1 reads MGHRA; CDR2 reads YSYEKL. With V trimmed by 4 bases and J by 3 bases, 10 bases remained unmatched. CDR3 DNA: TGCGCCAGCAGCCGTACTGGACAGGGTAGGGACACTGAAGCTTTCTTT. It codes for CASSRTGQGRDTEAFF.

The chain is built from TRBV5-1 and TRBJ1-4, with 8 bases fitting TRBD1. There are 16 residues in the CDR3. CDR1 is SGHRS and CDR2 is YFSETQ in the germline V gene. The V segment lost 3 bases and the J segment 0 bases; nucleotides outside the gene matches: 4. CDR3 loop: CASSSGQDATNEKLFF. CDR3 coding DNA: TGCGCCAGCAGCTCGGGACAGGACGCAACTAATGAAAAACTGTTTTTT.

This clone was counted only a few times. The V call is TRBV21-1, the J call TRBJ2-5; the table calls TRBD2, which could not be checked here. TRBV21-1 is noted as a pseudogene. The CDR3 totals 18 residues. This CDR3 reads CASSKVNGEGNGDETQYF. The CDR3 DNA reads as TGTGCCAGCAGCAAAGTTAACGGGGAGGGTAACGGCGATGAGACCCAGTACTTC.

CDR3 residues: CATSGSYEQYF. In DNA form, the CDR3 reads TGTGCCACCAGCGGGAGTTACGAGCAGTACTTC. This chain connects TRBV15 to TRBJ2-7; D perhaps matches TRBD2 (5 bases). The CDR3 runs 11 residues. V lost 5 bases and J lost 4, with 6 bases in between. CDR1 and CDR2 from the germline V gene are LNHNV and YYDKDF (reference sequence).

In DNA, the CDR3 is TGTGCCACCCTCCCCGGTCCGTTCTCCTACGAGCAGTACTTC. This encodes CATLPGPFSYEQYF. The chain has TRBV2 and TRBJ2-7; D gene uncertain. The V end was cut by 10 bases, the J end by 0 bases, with 16 bases between. The CDR3 loop spans 14 amino acids. The germline V gene encodes CDR1 SNHLY and CDR2 FYNNEI.

The chain has TRBV7-7 and TRBJ2-2; D gene uncertain. With 6 bases removed from V and 5 bases from J, the gap between germline ends came to 16 bases. Germline V gene lookup returns CDR1 SSHAT and CDR2 FNYEAQ (reference sequence). The CDR3 sequence is 15 residues long. CDR3 amino acids: CASSPNPPGTGELFF. CDR3 nucleotide sequence: TGTGCCAGCAGTCCTAACCCGCCAGGTACCGGGGAGCTGTTTTTT.

The chain has TRBV7-9 and TRBJ1-1; 8 nucleotides agree with TRBD1. V was pared by 6 bases and J by 8 bases, with 8 bases of the junction left unmatched. The CDR3 totals 13 residues. Germline lookup yields CDR1 SEHNR and CDR2 FQNEAQ (reference sequence). CDR3: CASRPTGAQEAFF. The CDR3 nucleotides are TGTGCCAGCAGACCGACAGGGGCGCAAGAAGCTTTCTTT.